This TCR beta chain was captured in a study of OX40 agonist ivuxolimab in advanced cancers. Looking at the study overall: Ivuxolimab is a fully human IgG2 antibody that activates OX40 (CD134). Ivuxolimab was delivered to patients intravenously every 2 weeks at doses spanning 0.01 to 10 mg/kg.

About this clone itself: Its antigen is unknown.

Sequencing used immunoSEQ multiplex PCR; TCRdb keeps in-frame clones, though not all of them. The table has 65,000 to 75,000 clones, 70% to 90% seen once. Findings and caveats of the study: The average count of expanded clones was higher among CD8+ T cells than among CD4+.

The sequencing used CD4+ or CD8+ T cells sorted from blood, collected in a trial of the OX40 agonist ivuxolimab. This sequence was found in an adult with an advanced solid tumor such as melanoma, head and neck, liver or kidney cancer.

CDR3 sequence (DNA): TGTGCCAGCTCACCGTACCGTGATCAGCCCCAGCATTTT. This sequence encodes CASSPYRDQPQHF. This chain joins TRBV18 and TRBJ1-5; D uncertain. The CDR3 consists of 13 residues. Per the germline V gene, CDR1 is KGHSH and CDR2 is LQKENI. Deletions cut 3 bases from V and 5 bases from J, with 8 bases between.